The rows below give T cell receptor beta chains drawn from one sample of a study of neurological immune-mediated disorders. TCRdb analysed the 5' RACE reads with MiXCR anew, one entry per CDR3 protein. This table holds 70,000 to 95,000 distinct CDR3 sequences, over 12% found once. What was sequenced was PBMCs. These receptors all stem from a woman in her fifties or sixties in good health. Each CDR3 is given without its conserved first and last residue. Part of the rows lack a size; the others show once, few, many or a class for expanded clones.

TRBV12-3/TRBV12-4	many	TRBJ2-2	ASKPGPGAGTGELF
TRBV20-1	once	TRBJ1-5	SAMGPNRNQLQH
TRBV20-1	many	TRBJ2-3	SASIYGRGDQDTQY
TRBV5-1	many	TRBJ2-2	ASTVQANTGELF
TRBV5-1	many	TRBJ2-7	ASSEGAGLAYEQY
TRBV15	many	TRBJ1-5	ATSRDHPGTNSNQPQH
TRBV7-9	many	TRBJ1-4	ASSRQEDNEKLF
TRBV29-1	many	TRBJ1-1	SLKQGNTEAF
TRBV5-1	many	TRBJ1-5	ASSPGGPQPQH
TRBV5-1	many	TRBJ2-2	ASSYGTGVTTGELF
TRBV20-1	.	TRBJ1-1	SPHRGMNTEAF
TRBV5-1	many	TRBJ2-7	ASKTRASGSYEQY
TRBV4-2	.	TRBJ2-5	ASSQEVGLLRETQY
TRBV20-1	many	TRBJ2-1	SARESGGPHNEQF
TRBV6-5	many	TRBJ1-5	ASRQDSNQPQH
TRBV11-2	many	TRBJ2-5	ASSFRGTSGAQETQY
TRBV20-1	many	TRBJ1-1	SAREGARPGTEAF
TRBV2	many	TRBJ2-1	ASRDSGISYNEQF
TRBV28	many	TRBJ2-2	ASSLASWGRTGELF
TRBV6-5	.	TRBJ2-2	ASTDRDRDTGELF
TRBV18	few	TRBJ2-7	ASSPQGAGSYEQY
TRBV28	many	TRBJ2-1	ASSLYRESSYNEQF